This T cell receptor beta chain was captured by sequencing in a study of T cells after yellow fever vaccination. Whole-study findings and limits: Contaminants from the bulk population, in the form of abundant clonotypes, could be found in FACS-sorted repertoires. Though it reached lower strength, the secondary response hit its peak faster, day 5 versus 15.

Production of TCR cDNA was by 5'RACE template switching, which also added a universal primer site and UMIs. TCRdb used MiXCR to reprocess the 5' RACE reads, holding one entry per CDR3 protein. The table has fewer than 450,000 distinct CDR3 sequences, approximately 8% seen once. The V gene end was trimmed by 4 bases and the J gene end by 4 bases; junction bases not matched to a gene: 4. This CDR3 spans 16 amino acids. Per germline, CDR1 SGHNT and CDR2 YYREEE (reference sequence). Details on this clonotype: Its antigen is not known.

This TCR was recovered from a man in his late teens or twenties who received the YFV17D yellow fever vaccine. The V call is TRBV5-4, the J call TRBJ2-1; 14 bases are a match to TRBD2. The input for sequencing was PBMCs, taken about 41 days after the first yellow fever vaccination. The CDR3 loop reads CASSPGTSGGYNEQFF. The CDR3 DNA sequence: TGTGCCAGCAGCCCTGGGACTAGCGGGGGTTACAATGAGCAGTTCTTC.